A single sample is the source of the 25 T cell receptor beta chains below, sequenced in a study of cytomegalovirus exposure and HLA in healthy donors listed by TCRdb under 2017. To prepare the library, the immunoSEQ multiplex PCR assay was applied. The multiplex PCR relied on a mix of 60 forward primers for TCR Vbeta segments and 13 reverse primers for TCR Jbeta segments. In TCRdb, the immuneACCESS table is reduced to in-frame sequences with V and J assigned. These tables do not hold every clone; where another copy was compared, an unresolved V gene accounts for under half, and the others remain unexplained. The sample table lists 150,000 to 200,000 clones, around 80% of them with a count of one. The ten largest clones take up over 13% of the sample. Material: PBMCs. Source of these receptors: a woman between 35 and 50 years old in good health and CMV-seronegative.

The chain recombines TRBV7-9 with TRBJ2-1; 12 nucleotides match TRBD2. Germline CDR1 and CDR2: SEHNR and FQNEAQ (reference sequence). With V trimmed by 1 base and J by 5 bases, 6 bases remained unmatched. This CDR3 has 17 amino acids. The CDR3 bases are TGTGCCAGCAGCTTAGGGGTTAGGACTAGCGGGAACAATGAGCAGTTCTTC. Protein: CASSLGVRTSGNNEQFF.

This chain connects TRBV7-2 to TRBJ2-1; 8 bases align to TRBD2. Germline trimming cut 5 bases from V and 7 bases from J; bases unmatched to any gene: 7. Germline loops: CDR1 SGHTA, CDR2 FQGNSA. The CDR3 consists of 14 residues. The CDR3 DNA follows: TGTGCCAGCAGCCGGCTGGGACTAGTGAATGAGCAGTTCTTC. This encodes CASSRLGLVNEQFF.

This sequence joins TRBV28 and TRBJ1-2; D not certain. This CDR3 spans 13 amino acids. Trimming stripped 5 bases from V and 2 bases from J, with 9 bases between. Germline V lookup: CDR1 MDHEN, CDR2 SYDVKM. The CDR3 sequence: CASSLTENYGYTF. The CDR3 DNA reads TGTGCCAGCAGTCTAACTGAGAACTATGGCTACACCTTC.

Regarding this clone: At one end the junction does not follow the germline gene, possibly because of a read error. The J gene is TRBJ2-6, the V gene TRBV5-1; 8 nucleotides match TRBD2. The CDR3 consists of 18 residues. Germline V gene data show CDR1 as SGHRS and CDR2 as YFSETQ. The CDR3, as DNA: TGCGCCAGCAGCTTGGCCAGGGCGGGGGGCACTGGGGCCAACGGCCTGACTTTC. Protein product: CASSLARAGGTGANGLTF.

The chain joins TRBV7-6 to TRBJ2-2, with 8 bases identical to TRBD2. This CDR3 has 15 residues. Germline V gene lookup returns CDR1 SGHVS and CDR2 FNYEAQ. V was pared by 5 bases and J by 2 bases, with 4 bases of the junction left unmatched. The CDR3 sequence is CASSRAGGNTGELFF. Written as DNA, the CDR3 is TGTGCCAGCAGCCGGGCGGGGGGAAACACCGGGGAGCTGTTTTTT. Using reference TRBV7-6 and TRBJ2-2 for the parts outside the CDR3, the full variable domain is GAGVSQSPRYKVTKRGQDVALRCDPISGHVSLYWYRQALGQGPEFLTYFNYEAQQDKSGLPNDRFSAERPEGSISTLTIQRTEQRDSAMYRCASSRAGGNTGELFFGEGSRLTVL.

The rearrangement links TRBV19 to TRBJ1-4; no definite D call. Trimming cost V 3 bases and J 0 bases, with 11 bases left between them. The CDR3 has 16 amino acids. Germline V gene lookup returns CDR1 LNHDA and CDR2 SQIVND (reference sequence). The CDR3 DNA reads TGTGCCAGTAGTATTCCCCGGGGAGCAACTAATGAAAAACTGTTTTTT. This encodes CASSIPRGATNEKLFF.

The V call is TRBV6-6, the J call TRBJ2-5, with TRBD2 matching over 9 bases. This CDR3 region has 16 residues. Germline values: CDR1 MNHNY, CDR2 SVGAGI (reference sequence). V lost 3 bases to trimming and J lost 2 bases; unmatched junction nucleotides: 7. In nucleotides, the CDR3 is TGTGCCAGCAGTTATGGGGCTAGCGGGGTTCAAGAGACCCAGTACTTC. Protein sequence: CASSYGASGVQETQYF.

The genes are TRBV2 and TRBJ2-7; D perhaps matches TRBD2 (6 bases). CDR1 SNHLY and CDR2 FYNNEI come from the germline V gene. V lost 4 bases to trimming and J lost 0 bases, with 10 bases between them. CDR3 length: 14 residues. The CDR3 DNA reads TGTGCCAGCAGTGGGCGGAGGGGCTCCTACGAGCAGTACTTC. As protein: CASSGRRGSYEQYF.

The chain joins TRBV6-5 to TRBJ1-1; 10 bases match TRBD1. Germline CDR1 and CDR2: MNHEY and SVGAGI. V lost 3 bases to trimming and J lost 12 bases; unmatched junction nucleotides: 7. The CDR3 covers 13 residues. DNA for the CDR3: TGTGCCAGCAGTTATTCGGAGGGACAGGGGCCTTTCTTT. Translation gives CASSYSEGQGPFF.

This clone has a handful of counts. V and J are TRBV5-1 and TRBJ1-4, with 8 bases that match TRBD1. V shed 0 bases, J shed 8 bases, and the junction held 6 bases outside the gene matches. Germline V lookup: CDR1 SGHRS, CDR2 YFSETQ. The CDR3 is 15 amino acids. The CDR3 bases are TGCGCCAGCAGCTTGGATCAGGGGGCGTCGGAAAAACTGTTTTTT. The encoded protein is CASSLDQGASEKLFF.

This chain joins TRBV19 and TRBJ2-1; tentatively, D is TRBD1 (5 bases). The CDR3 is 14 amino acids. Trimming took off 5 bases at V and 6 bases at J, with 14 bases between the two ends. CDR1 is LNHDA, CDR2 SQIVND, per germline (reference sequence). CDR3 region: CASSAPGSRNEQFF. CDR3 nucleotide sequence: TGTGCCAGTAGTGCCCCAGGGTCCCGCAATGAGCAGTTCTTC.

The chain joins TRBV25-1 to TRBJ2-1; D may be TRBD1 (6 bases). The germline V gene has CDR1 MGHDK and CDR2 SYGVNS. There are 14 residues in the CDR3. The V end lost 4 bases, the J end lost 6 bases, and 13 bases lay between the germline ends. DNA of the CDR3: TGTGCCAGCAGTGTTAGGACAGAGCTCAATGAGCAGTTCTTC. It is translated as CASSVRTELNEQFF. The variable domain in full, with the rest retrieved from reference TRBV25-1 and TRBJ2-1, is EADIYQTPRYLVIGTGKKITLECSQTMGHDKMYWYQQDPGMELHLIHYSYGVNSTEKGDLSSESTVSRIRTEHFPLTLESARPSHTSQYLCASSVRTELNEQFFGPGTRLTVL.

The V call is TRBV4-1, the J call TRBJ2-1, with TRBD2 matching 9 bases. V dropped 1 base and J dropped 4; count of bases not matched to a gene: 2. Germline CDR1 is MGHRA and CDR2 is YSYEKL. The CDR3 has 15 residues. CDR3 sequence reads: CASSQASGVYNEQFF. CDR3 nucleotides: TGCGCCAGCAGCCAAGCTAGCGGGGTATACAATGAGCAGTTCTTC.

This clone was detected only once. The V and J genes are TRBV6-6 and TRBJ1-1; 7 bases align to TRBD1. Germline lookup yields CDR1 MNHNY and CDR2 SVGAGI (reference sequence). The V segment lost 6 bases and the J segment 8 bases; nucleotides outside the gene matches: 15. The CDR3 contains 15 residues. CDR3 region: CASRSHGTVETEAFF. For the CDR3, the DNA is TGTGCCAGCAGATCACACGGGACAGTTGAAACCGAAGCTTTCTTT.

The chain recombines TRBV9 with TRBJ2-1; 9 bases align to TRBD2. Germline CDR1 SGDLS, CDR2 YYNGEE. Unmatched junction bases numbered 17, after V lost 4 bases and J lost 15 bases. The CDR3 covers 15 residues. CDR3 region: CASSQISAGGQPVFF. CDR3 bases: TGTGCCAGCAGCCAAATTTCAGCGGGGGGCCAACCTGTGTTCTTC.

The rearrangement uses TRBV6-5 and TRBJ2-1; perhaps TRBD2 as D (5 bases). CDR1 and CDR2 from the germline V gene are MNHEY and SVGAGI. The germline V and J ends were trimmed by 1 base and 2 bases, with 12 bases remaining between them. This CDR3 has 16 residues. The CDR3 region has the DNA TGTGCCAGCAGTTACTATTTCATGGAGGCCTACAATGAGCAGTTCTTC. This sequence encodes CASSYYFMEAYNEQFF.

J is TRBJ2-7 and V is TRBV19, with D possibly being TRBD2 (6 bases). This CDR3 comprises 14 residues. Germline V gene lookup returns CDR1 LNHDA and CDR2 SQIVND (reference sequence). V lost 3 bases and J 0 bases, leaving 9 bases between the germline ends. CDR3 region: CASSISRDSYEQYF. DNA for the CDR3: TGTGCCAGTAGTATCTCGCGGGACTCCTACGAGCAGTACTTC.

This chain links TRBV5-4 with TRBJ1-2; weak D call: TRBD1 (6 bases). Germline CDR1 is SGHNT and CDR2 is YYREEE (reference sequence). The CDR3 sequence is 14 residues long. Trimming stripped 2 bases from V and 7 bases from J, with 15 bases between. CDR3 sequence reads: CASSFEYRVSGYTF. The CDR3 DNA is TGTGCCAGCAGCTTTGAATACAGGGTATCTGGCTACACCTTC. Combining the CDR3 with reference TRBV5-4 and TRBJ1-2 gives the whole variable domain ETGVTQSPTHLIKTRGQQVTLRCSSQSGHNTVSWYQQALGQGPQFIFQYYREEENGRGNFPPRFSGLQFPNYSSELNVNALELDDSALYLCASSFEYRVSGYTFGSGTRLTVV.

CDR3 loop: CASSLVDRQSYEQYF. CDR3 DNA: TGTGCCAGCAGCTTGGTGGACAGGCAATCCTACGAGCAGTACTTC. The rearrangement links TRBV5-6 to TRBJ2-7; 7 bases match TRBD1. This CDR3 comprises 15 residues. V shed 0 bases, J shed 1 base, and the junction held 4 bases outside the gene matches. CDR1 is SGHDT, CDR2 YYEEEE, per germline.

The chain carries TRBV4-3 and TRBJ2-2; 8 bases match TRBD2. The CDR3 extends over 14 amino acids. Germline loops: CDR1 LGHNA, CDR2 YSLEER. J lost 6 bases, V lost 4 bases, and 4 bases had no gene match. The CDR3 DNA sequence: TGCGCCAGCAGCCCGGGACTAGTTGCCGGGGAGCTGTTTTTT. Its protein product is CASSPGLVAGELFF.

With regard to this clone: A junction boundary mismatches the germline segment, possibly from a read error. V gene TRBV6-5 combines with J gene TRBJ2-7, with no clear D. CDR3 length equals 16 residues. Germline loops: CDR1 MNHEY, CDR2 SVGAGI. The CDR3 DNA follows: TGTGCCGGCAGTTACGGGCAGAGTTCCTTAGTCTACGAGCAGTACTTC. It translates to CAGSYGQSSLVYEQYF.

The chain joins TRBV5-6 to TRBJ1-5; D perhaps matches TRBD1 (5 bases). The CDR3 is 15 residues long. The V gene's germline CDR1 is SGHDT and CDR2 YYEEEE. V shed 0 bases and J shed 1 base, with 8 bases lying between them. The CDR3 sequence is CASSLARVSNQPQHF. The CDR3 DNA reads TGTGCCAGCAGCTTGGCCAGGGTAAGCAATCAGCCCCAGCATTTT.

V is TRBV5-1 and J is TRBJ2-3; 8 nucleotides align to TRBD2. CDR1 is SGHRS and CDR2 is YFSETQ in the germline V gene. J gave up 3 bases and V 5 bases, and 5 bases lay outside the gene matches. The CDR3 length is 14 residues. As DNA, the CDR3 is TGCGCCAGCAGACTCGGGGGGGCTACAGATACGCAGTATTTT. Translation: CASRLGGATDTQYF.

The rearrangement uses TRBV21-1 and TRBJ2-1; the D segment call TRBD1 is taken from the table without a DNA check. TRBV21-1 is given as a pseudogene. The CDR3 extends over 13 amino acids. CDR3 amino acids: CASSKEWAVSRFF. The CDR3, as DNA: TGTGCCAGCAGCAAAGAATGGGCAGTGAGTCGGTTCTTC.

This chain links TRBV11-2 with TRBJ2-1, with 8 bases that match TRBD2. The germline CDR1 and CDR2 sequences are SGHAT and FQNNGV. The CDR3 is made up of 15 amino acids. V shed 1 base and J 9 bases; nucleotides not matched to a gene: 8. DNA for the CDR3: TGTGCCAGCAGCTTAGGAGAGGCGGGGGGCGTTGAGCAGTTCTTC. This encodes CASSLGEAGGVEQFF.